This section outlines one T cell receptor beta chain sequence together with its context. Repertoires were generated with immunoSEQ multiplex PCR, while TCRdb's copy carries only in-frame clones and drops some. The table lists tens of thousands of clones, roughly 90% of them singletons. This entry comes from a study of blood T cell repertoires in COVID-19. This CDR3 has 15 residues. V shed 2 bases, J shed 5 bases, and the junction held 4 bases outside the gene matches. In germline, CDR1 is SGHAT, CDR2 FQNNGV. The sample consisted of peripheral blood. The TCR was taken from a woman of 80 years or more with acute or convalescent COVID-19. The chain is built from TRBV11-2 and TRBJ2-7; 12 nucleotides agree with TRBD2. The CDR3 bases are TGTGCCAGCAGCTTAACTAGCGGGGGGTTCAACGAGCAGTACTTC. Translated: CASSLTSGGFNEQYF.